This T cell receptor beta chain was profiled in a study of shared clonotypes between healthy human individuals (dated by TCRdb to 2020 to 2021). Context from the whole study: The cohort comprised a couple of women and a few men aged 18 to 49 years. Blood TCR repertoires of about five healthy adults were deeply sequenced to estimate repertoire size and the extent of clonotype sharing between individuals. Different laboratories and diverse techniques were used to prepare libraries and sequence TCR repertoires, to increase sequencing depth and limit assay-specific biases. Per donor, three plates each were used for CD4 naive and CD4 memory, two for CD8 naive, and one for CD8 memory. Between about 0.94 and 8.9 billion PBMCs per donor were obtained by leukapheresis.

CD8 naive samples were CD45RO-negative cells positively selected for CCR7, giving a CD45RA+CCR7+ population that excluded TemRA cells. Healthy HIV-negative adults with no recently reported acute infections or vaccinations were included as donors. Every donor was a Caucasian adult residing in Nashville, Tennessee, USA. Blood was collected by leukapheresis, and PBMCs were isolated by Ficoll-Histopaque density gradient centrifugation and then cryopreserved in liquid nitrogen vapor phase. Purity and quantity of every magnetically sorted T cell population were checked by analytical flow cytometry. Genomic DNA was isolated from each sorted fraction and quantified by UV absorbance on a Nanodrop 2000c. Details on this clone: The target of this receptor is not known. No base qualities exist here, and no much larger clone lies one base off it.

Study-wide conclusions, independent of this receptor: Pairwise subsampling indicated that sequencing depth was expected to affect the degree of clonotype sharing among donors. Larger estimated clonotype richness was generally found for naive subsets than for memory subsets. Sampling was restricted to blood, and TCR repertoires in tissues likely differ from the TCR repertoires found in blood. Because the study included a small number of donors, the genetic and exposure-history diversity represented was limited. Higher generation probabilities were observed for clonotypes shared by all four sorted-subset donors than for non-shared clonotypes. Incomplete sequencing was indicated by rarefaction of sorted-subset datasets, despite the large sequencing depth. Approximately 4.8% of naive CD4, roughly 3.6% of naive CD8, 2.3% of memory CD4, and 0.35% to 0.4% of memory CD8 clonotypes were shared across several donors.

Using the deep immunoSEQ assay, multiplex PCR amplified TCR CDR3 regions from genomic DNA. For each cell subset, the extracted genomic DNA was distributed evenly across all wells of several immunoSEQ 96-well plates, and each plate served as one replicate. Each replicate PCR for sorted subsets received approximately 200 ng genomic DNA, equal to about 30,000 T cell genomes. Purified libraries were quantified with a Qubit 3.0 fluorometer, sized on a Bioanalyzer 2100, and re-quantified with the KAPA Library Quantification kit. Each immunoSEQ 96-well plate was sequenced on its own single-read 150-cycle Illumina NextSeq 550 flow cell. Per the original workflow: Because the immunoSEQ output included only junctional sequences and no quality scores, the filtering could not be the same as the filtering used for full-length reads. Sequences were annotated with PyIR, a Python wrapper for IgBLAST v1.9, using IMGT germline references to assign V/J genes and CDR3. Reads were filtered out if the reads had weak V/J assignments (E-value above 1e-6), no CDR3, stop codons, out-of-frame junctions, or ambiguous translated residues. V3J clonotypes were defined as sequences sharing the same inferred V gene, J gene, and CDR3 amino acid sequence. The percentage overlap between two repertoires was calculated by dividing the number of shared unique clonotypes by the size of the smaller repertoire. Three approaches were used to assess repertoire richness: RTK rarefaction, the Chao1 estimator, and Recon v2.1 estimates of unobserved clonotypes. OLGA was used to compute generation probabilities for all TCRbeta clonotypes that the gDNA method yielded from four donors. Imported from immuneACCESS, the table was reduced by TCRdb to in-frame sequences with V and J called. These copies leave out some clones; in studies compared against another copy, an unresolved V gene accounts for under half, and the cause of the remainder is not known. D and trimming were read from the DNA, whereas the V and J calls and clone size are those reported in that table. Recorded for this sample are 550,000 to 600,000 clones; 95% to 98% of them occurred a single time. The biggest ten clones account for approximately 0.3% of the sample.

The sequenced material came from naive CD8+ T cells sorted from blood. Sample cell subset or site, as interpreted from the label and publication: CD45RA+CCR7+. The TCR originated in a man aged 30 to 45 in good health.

At the DNA level, the sequence is TGCGCCAGCAGTGAGAGGGAAGGCCACTACAATGAGCAGTTCTTC. This sequence encodes CASSEREGHYNEQFF. The chain was built from TRBV10-2 and TRBJ2-1; the D gene lacks a confident call. As encoded in the germline V gene, CDR1 is WSHSY while CDR2 is SAAADI. Trimming costs V 2 bases and J 3 bases, and their ends lie 11 bases apart. Taken from cysteine to phenylalanine, the CDR3 has 15 residues. The entry retains the CDR3 DNA only, 45 bases that are in frame from base 1.